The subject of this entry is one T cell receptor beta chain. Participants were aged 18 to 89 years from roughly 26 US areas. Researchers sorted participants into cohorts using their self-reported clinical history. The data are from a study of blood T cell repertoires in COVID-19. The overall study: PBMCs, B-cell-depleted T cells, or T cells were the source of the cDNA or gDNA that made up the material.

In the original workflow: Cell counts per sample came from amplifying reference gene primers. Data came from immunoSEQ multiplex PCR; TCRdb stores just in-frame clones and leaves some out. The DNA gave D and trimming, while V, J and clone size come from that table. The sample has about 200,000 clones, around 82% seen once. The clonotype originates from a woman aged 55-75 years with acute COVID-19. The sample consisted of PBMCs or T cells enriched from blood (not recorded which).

CDR3 loop: CASSLRGQVTTNEKLFF. The CDR3 nucleotides read TGTGCCAGCAGCCTCCGAGGACAGGTGACAACTAATGAAAAACTGTTTTTT. The chain is built from TRBV6-2 or TRBV6-3 and TRBJ1-4; 7 positions agree with TRBD1. Trimming at V came to 6 bases and at J to 0 bases, leaving 10 bases not matched to a gene. Per the germline V gene, CDR1 is MNHEY and CDR2 is SVGEGT. This CDR3 contains 17 residues.